Listed below are T cell receptor beta chains from one sample, sequenced in a study of cytomegalovirus exposure and HLA in healthy donors. Produced via immunoSEQ multiplex PCR; TCRdb's table is partial and in-frame only. The table shows a few hundred thousand clones, with roughly 85% occurring only once. The sample was PBMCs. The receptors here all came from a woman aged 18-30 years in good health and CMV-seronegative. CDR3s include the opening cysteine and the closing phenylalanine or tryptophan. D genes are given only for firm matches. Only part of the rows carry a size: once, few, many, or a class if the clone is expanded.

>TRBJ2-3|-|TRBV7-6|TRBD2
CASSSLRGGPTDTQYF
TGTGCCAGCAGCTCCCTGAGGGGAGGGCCGACAGATACGCAGTATTTT
>TRBJ2-1|-|TRBV11-2|TRBD2
CASSFSSGGGDEQFF
TGTGCCAGCAGCTTCTCTAGCGGGGGAGGGGATGAGCAGTTCTTC
>TRBJ1-1|-|TRBV7-2|TRBD1
CASGPVSGGNTEAFF
TGTGCCAGCGGTCCGGTGTCAGGGGGGAACACTGAAGCTTTCTTT
>TRBJ2-7|-|TRBV18|TRBD2
CASSPGGTGYEQYF
TGTGCCAGCTCACCGGGGGGGACCGGCTACGAGCAGTACTTC
>TRBJ1-1|-|TRBV11-3|-
CASSLRVNTEAFF
TGTGCCAGCAGCCTCCGGGTCAACACTGAAGCTTTCTTT
>TRBJ2-7|-|TRBV10-1|TRBD1
CASSESSPQGDEQYF
TGCGCCAGCAGTGAGTCGAGCCCCCAGGGGGACGAGCAGTACTTC
>TRBJ2-7|-|TRBV6-5|-
CASSNAGSSYEQYF
TGTGCCAGCAGCAACGCAGGGTCCTCCTACGAGCAGTACTTC
>TRBJ1-4|-|TRBV27|-
CASSSGVREKLFF
TGTGCCAGCAGTTCAGGGGTTCGTGAAAAACTGTTTTTT
>TRBJ1-1|-|TRBV28|TRBD1
CASSSGQGALTEAFF
TGTGCCAGCAGTTCGGGACAGGGGGCGCTTACTGAAGCTTTCTTT
>TRBJ1-2|-|TRBV5-4|TRBD1
CASSSGTGAFGGYTF
TGTGCCAGCAGCTCCGGGACAGGGGCATTCGGTGGCTACACCTTC
>TRBJ1-2|few|TRBV6-5|-
CASSYSTTGSYGYTF
TGTGCCAGCAGTTATTCGACGACGGGGAGCTATGGCTACACCTTC
>TRBJ1-1|once|TRBV18|-
CASSPQETGNTEAFF
TGTGCCAGCTCACCACAAGAGACAGGGAACACTGAAGCTTTCTTT
>TRBJ2-3|-|TRBV30|TRBD2
CAWKGRVPDTQYF
TGTGCCTGGAAAGGGAGGGTGCCGGATACGCAGTATTTT
>TRBJ2-5|-|TRBV5-4|-
CASSPLDEGTQYF
TGTGCCAGCAGCCCGTTAGACGAGGGGACCCAGTACTTC
>TRBJ2-7|-|TRBV6-5|-
CASSYSRTGTTAEQYF
TGTGCCAGCAGTTACTCTAGGACAGGGACTACTGCGGAGCAGTACTTC
>TRBJ1-3|-|TRBV27|-
CASRRQSTGNTIYF
TGTGCCAGCAGGAGACAGTCTACAGGAAACACCATATATTTT
>TRBJ2-1|-|TRBV7-2|TRBD2
CASSLIPGLANGNEQFF
TGTGCCAGCAGCTTAATCCCCGGACTAGCGAATGGAAATGAGCAGTTCTTC
>TRBJ2-1|-|TRBV7-9|TRBD2
CASSLALAGGNEQFF
TGTGCCAGCAGCTTGGCCCTGGCGGGAGGGAATGAGCAGTTCTTC
>TRBJ1-2|-|TRBV27|-
CASSPIGTMMNYGYTF
TGTGCCAGCAGTCCGATCGGGACAATGATGAACTATGGCTACACCTTC
>TRBJ2-7|once|TRBV10-3|TRBD2
CAISGGGSYEQYF
TGTGCCATCAGTGGGGGAGGGTCCTACGAGCAGTACTTC
>TRBJ2-7|-|TRBV4-1|-
CASSPGYEQYF
TGCGCCAGCAGCCCGGGCTACGAGCAGTACTTC
>TRBJ2-4|-|TRBV5-8|TRBD2
CASSLLAGGQGNIQYF
TGTGCCAGCAGTTTACTAGCGGGGGGCCAGGGAAACATTCAGTACTTC
>TRBJ1-2|-|TRBV6-1|TRBD1
CASSESMDRGNGYTF
TGTGCCAGCAGTGAATCTATGGACAGGGGGAATGGCTACACCTTC
>TRBJ2-4|-|TRBV7-6|-
CASSLPGEGNIQYF
TGTGCCAGCAGCTTACCAGGGGAAGGAAACATTCAGTACTTC
>TRBJ2-2|-|TRBV11-2|TRBD1
CASSENPWTGRTGELFF
TGTGCCAGCAGCGAGAACCCTTGGACAGGGCGCACCGGGGAGCTGTTTTTT
>TRBJ2-7|-|TRBV7-2|-
CASSLVAGYEQYF
TGTGCCAGCAGCTTAGTGGCGGGTTACGAGCAGTACTTC
>TRBJ2-7|-|TRBV25-1|TRBD2
CASSLGTSGGTYEQYF
TGTGCCAGCAGTTTGGGGACTAGCGGGGGAACCTACGAGCAGTACTTC
>TRBJ2-1|-|TRBV2|TRBD2
CASSQSGTSGRLRRDEQFF
TGTGCCAGCAGCCAATCCGGGACTAGCGGGAGGCTCCGAAGGGATGAGCAGTTCTTC
>TRBJ1-5|-|TRBV28|-
CASSLGRVRRDQPQHF
TGTGCCAGCAGTTTAGGCCGGGTCCGCCGGGATCAGCCCCAGCATTTT
>TRBJ2-5|-|TRBV5-1|-
CASSLSGGKETQYF
TGCGCCAGCAGCTTGTCCGGCGGGAAAGAGACCCAGTACTTC
>TRBJ1-3|-|TRBV19|-
CASSMNRGNTIYF
TGTGCCAGTAGTATGAACAGGGGAAACACCATATATTTT
>TRBJ2-7|-|TRBV16|-
CASSQITVSYEQYF
TGTGCCAGCAGCCAAATTACGGTTTCCTACGAGCAGTACTTC
>TRBJ2-2|once|TRBV29-1|-
CSVDGAGKNTGELFF
TGCAGCGTTGATGGGGCTGGAAAGAACACCGGGGAGCTGTTTTTT
>TRBJ2-7|-|TRBV27|-
CASIYKYEQYF
TGTGCCAGCATTTACAAATACGAGCAGTACTTC
>TRBJ2-3|-|TRBV4-1|TRBD1
CASRGQSPDTQYF
TGCGCCAGCAGGGGACAGAGCCCAGATACGCAGTATTTT
>TRBJ2-5|-|TRBV9|TRBD2
CASSVSLAGEETQYF
TGTGCCAGCAGCGTGTCCTTAGCGGGAGAAGAGACCCAGTACTTC
>TRBJ1-5|-|TRBV5-1|TRBD1
CASSLGGQGPQPQHF
TGCGCCAGCAGCTTGGGGGGACAGGGGCCTCAGCCCCAGCATTTT
>TRBJ1-2|-|TRBV6-1|TRBD1
CASSEGGQGRGYTF
TGTGCCAGCAGTGAAGGGGGACAGGGGAGAGGCTACACCTTC
>TRBJ1-2|-|TRBV30|TRBD1
CAWSWTGKGYTF
TGTGCCTGGAGTTGGACAGGCAAAGGCTACACCTTC
>TRBJ1-1|-|TRBV5-6|TRBD1
CASSFADREAFF
TGTGCCAGCAGTTTCGCGGACAGGGAAGCTTTCTTT
>TRBJ2-1|-|TRBV27|TRBD2
CASSSIGASGDNEQFF
TGTGCCAGCAGTTCGATTGGGGCTAGCGGGGACAATGAGCAGTTCTTC